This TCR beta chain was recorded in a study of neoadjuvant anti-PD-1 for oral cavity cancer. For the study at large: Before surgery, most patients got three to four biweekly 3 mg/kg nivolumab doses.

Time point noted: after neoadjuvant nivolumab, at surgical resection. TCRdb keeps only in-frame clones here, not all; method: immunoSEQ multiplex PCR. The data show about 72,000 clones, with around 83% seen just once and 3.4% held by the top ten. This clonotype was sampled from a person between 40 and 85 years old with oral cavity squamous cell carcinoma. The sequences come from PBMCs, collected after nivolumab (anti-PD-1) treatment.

The CDR3 region is CASSLTPSYEQYF. The CDR3 DNA is TGTGCCAGCAGCTTGACGCCGTCCTACGAGCAGTACTTC. The genes are TRBV7-3 and TRBJ2-7; D remains ambiguous. Looked up from germline, CDR1 is SGHTA and CDR2 is FQGTGA. The CDR3 spans 13 residues. The V gene lost 3 bases and the J gene lost 1 base, with 7 bases spanning the gap.